This T cell receptor (beta chain) was sequenced during a study of spatial heterogeneity in lung cancer. All TCR cDNA molecules were individually tagged with a unique molecular identifier. MiXCR, applied by TCRdb to the 5' RACE reads, yields one record per CDR3 protein. The data hold several thousand distinct CDR3 sequences, with under 9.5% observed a single time. Study findings and constraints: Among tumor T cells, estimated coverage was approximately 7% for alpha chains and approximately 13% for beta chains. The study found that expanded intratumoral alpha and beta TCR counts tracked tumor mutation counts.

This sample's time point: sample taken at primary tumor resection. V lost 4 bases, J lost 8 bases, and 3 bases stayed unmatched. The CDR3 covers 13 residues. The V gene's germline CDR1 is SGHNT and CDR2 YYREEE (reference sequence). Many counts were recorded for this clonotype. Its specificity is unknown. This sequence originates from a female donor with early-stage non-small cell lung cancer. Sample: lung tumor tissue, taken at surgery. The V gene is TRBV5-4, the J gene TRBJ1-4; 9 nucleotides align to TRBD1. CDR3 region: CASSRQGVEKLFF. The CDR3 region has the DNA TGTGCCAGCAGCCGACAGGGGGTCGAAAAACTGTTTTTT.